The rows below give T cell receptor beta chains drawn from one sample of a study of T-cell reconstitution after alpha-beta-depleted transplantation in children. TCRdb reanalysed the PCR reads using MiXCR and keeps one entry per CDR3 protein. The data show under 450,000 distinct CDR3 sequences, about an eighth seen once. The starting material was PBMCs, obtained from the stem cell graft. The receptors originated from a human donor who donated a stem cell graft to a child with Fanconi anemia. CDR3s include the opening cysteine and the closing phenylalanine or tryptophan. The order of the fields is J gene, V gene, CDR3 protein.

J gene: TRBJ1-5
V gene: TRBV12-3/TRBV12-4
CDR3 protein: CASNPGQLTQPQHF

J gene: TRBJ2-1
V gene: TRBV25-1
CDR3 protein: CASSESRKLRGYNEQFF

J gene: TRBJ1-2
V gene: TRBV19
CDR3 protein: CASSIEGPFYGYTF

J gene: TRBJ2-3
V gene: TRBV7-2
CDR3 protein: CARAGGGTDTQYF

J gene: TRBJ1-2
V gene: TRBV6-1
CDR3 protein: CASSPDWYRRFYGYTF

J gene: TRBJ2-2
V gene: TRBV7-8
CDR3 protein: CASSSWTSGNTGELFF

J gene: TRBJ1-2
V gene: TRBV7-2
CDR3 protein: CASSPTDSPYGYTF

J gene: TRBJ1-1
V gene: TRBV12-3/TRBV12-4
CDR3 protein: CASSAQAQTQRTEAFF

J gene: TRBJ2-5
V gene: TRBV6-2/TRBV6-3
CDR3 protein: CASRQQALQETQYF

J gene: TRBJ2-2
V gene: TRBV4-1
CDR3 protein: CASSQDRGLAGGRNTGELFF

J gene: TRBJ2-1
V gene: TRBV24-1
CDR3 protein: CATSDPLNEQFF

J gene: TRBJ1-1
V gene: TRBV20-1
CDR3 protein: CSAPQQNTEAFF

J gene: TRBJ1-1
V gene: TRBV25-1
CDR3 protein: CASSEMGVNTEAFF

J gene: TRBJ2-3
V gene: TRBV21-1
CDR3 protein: CASSKGASSTDTQYF

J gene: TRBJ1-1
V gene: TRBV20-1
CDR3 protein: CSARADRYTEAFF

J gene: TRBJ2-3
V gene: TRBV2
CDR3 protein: CASSDGTASTDTQYF

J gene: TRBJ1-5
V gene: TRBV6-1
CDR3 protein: CASSSGRSNQPQHF

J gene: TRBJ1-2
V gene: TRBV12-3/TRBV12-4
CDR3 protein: CASSLTGQVPIIHGYTF

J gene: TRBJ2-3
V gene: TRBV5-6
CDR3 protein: CASSPHGGTSTSTDTQYF

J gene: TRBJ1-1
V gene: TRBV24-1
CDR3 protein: CATGRRGVETEAFF

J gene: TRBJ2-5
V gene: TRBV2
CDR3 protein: CASSELTAQETQYF

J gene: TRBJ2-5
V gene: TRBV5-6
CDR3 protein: CASRRDYSGKTQYF

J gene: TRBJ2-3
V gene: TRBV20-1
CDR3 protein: CSASPLTRLGDTQYF

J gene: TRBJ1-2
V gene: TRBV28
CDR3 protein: CASSEVDIWYGYTF

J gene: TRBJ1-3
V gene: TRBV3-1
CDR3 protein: CASSQDSRNTIYF

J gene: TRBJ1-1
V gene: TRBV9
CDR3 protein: CASSENREGGDTEAFF

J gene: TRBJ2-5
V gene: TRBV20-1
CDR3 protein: CSARLLTGGQETQYF

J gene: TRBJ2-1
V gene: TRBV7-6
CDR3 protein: CASSLGFGTGGSYNEQFF

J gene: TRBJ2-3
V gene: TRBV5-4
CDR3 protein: CASSLRGQGPDTQYF

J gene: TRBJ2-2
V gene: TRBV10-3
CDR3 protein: CASQAGGENTGELFF

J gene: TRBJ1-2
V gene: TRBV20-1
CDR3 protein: CSARDFQGAESYTF

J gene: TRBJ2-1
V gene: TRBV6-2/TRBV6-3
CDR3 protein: CASRGTANISSYNEQFF

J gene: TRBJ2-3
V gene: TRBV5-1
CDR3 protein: CASSSHGTGLADTQYF

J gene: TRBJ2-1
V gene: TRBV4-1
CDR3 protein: CASSRERNSYNEQFF

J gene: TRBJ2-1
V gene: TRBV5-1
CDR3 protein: CASSSSQGAPGEQFF

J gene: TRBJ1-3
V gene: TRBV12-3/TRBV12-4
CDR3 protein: CASSLTPGVSGNTIYF

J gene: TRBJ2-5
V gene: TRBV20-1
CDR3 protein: CSARPDRGTFRQETQYF

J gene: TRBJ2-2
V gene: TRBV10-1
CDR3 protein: CASSARLAGSSSGELFF

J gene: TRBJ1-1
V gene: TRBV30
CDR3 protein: CAWSAGNTEAFF

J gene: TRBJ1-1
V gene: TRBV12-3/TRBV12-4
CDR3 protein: CASSNSGAEAFF

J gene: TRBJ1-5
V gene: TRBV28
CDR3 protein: CASSSGGQQYRPQHF

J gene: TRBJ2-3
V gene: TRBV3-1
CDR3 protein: CASSRGSAKDRDSTDTQYF

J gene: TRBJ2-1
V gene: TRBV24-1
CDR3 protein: CATSELVSFYDEQFF

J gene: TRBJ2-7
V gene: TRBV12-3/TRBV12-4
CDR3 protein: CASRRSSRYEQYF

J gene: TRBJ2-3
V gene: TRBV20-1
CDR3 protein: CSAKFGSSTDTQYF

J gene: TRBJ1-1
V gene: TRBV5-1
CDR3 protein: CATRISSSNTEAFF

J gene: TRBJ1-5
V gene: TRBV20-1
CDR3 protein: CSARQGVNSNQPQHF

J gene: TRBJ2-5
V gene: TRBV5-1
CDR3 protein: CASSQQGGRETQYF

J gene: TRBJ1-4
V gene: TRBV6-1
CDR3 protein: CASSEDVGKYEKLFF

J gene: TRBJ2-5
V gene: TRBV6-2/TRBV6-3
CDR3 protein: CASSYSQGSRWNSETQYF

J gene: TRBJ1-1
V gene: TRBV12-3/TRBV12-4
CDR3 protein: CASSLNRQLMNTEAFF

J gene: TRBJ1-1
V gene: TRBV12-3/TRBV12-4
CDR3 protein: CASSLTARGAEAFF

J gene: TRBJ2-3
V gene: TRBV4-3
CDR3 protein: CASSQTRLTDTQYF

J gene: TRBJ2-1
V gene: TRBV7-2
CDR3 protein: CASSLVFIHEQFF

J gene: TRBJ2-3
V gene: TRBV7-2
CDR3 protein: CASSLDAYTDTQYF